This T cell receptor beta chain was obtained from a study of blood T cell repertoires in COVID-19. Study-wide background: Sources were T cells, B-cell-depleted T cells, or PBMCs; the material itself was cDNA or gDNA.

The V gene's germline CDR1 is SGHRS and CDR2 YFSETQ. The CDR3 has 17 amino acids. Trimming removed 2 bases from V and 5 bases from J; junction bases left unmatched: 8. Per the original data handling: Estimation of nucleated cell counts relied on the amplification of reference gene primers. Assay: immunoSEQ multiplex PCR; the TCRdb copy retains only in-frame clones and omits some. V, J and clone size reflect that table, while D and trimming were determined from the DNA. The sample includes about 180,000 clones, 80% to 90% of them seen just once. While infection was still active, Seattle patients were enrolled and then followed longitudinally.

Input material: peripheral blood. The chain has TRBV5-1 and TRBJ2-5, with TRBD2 matching 14 bases. The sequence came from a woman aged 70-85 years with COVID-19, enrolled during active disease. CDR3 loop: CASSLRGLAGVWETQYF. CDR3 in DNA: TGCGCCAGCAGCTTACGGGGACTAGCGGGAGTATGGGAGACCCAGTACTTC. Full variable domain (rest looked up from reference TRBV5-1 and TRBJ2-5): KAGVTQTPRYLIKTRGQQVTLSCSPISGHRSVSWYQQTPGQGLQFLFEYFSETQRNKGNFPGRFSGRQFSNSRSEMNVSTLELGDSALYLCASSLRGLAGVWETQYFGPGTRLLVL.